These 15 T cell receptor beta chains were sequenced from one sample in a study. MiXCR, applied by TCRdb to the RT-PCR reads, yields one record per CDR3 protein. The table has about 700,000 distinct CDR3 sequences, 13% to 15% seen once. Source material: memory CD4+ T cells from blood. Receptors originate from a female donor in good health, serving as a healthy control.

V gene TRBV6-5 combines with J gene TRBJ2-5, with 15 nucleotides matching TRBD2. V gave up 0 bases and J gave up 2 bases; unmatched junction bases: 10. Germline V gene sequence: CDR1 MNHEY, CDR2 SVGAGI. There are 20 residues in the CDR3. As DNA, the CDR3 is TGTGCCAGCAGTTACTCCCTACCGGGACTAGCGGGGGGCGGGCAAGAGACCCAGTACTTC. It specifies CASSYSLPGLAGGGQETQYF.

Many counts were recorded for this clonotype. Here the CDR3 DNA reads TGTGCCAGCAGCTTAGCGCGCGGGAGAGAGACCCAGTACTTC. This codes for CASSLARGRETQYF. The chain has TRBV7-2 and TRBJ2-5, with 7 bases fitting TRBD2. Trimming cost V 0 bases and J 4 bases; bases outside gene matches: 2. Germline CDR1 SGHTA, CDR2 FQGNSA. The CDR3 has 14 amino acids. Complete variable domain (other parts from reference TRBV7-2 and TRBJ2-5): GAGVSQSPSNKVTEKGKDVELRCDPISGHTALYWYRQSLGQGLEFLIYFQGNSAPDKSGLPSDRFSAERTGGSVSTLTIQRTQQEDSAVYLCASSLARGRETQYFGPGTRLLVL.

This clonotype was found a few times. The chain recombines TRBV27 with TRBJ1-6, with D possibly matching TRBD1 (6 bases). Germline CDR1 is MNHEY and CDR2 is SMNVEV (reference sequence). Trimming pared 5 bases from V and 10 bases from J, leaving 12 bases between. The CDR3 consists of 13 residues. The CDR3 spells CASSPGTMSPLHF. The CDR3, as DNA: TGTGCCAGCAGTCCCGGGACAATGTCACCCCTCCACTTT.

This clonotype was seen a few times. This chain uses TRBV7-2 with TRBJ2-7, with a possible D match to TRBD2 (5 bases). Trimming left V 3 bases short and J 6 bases short, with 15 bases between. This CDR3 is built from 14 residues. Germline values: CDR1 SGHTA, CDR2 FQGNSA. Written as DNA, the CDR3 is TGTGCCAGCAGCTTTTCGGCGGGTCTCGGCGAGCAGTACTTC. It translates to CASSFSAGLGEQYF.

This clonotype was found a few times. The chain links TRBV6-2 or TRBV6-3 to TRBJ1-4, with D perhaps matching TRBD1 (6 bases). Trimming left V 4 bases short and J 8 bases short, with 20 bases between. Looked up from germline, CDR1 is MNHEY and CDR2 is SVGEGT. The length of the CDR3 is 16 residues. The CDR3 DNA is TGTGCCAGCAGTTCCTTTACAGGGAAGACGAGCGAAAAACTGTTTTTT. Protein product: CASSSFTGKTSEKLFF.

At least ten counts were recorded for this clonotype. The V call is TRBV12-3 or TRBV12-4, the J call TRBJ2-1; the D is unclear. This CDR3 contains 14 residues. The germline V and J ends were trimmed by 3 bases and 7 bases, with 13 bases remaining between them. The CDR3 bases are TGTGCCAGCAGTTTGGGTCCTAACCTAAATGAGCAGTTCTTC. This translates into CASSLGPNLNEQFF.

The V gene is TRBV28, the J gene TRBJ2-2; 9 bases map to TRBD2. Germline V gene sequence: CDR1 MDHEN, CDR2 SYDVKM. CDR3 length equals 16 residues. J lost 4 bases, V lost 3 bases, and 6 bases had no gene match. The CDR3 DNA reads as TGTGCCAGCAGTTTTGCGGGAGGGCGCGGCACCGGGGAGCTGTTTTTT. This gives the protein CASSFAGGRGTGELFF.

This clonotype was seen repeatedly, ten times or more. V and J are TRBV30 and TRBJ1-3, with D hard to call. The CDR3 has 10 residues. CDR1 and CDR2 from the germline V gene are GTSNPN and SVGIG (reference sequence). Trimming removed 4 bases at V and 9 bases at J, with 7 bases between. CDR3 loop: CAWKLGTIYF. Here the CDR3 DNA reads TGTGCCTGGAAATTAGGCACCATATATTTT. Full variable domain (rest looked up from reference TRBV30 and TRBJ1-3): SQTIHQWPATLVQPVGSPLSLECTVEGTSNPNLYWYRQAAGRGLQLLFYSVGIGQISSEVPQNLSASRPQDRQFILSSKKLLLSDSGFYLCAWKLGTIYFGEGSWLTVV.

This clonotype was seen a few times. The V gene is TRBV4-3, the J gene TRBJ1-3; D unclear. The CDR3 extends over 15 amino acids. Germline V gene data show CDR1 as LGHNA and CDR2 as YSLEER. Trimming stripped 2 bases from V and 0 bases from J, with 8 bases between. The CDR3 sequence: CASSQREGSGNTIYF. The CDR3 coding sequence is TGCGCCAGCAGCCAAAGGGAGGGCTCTGGAAACACCATATATTTT.

The chain has TRBV7-3 and TRBJ2-1, with TRBD2 matching over 10 bases. CDR1 SGHTA and CDR2 FQGTGA come from the germline V gene. With 0 bases clipped from V and 14 bases from J, the junction kept 7 bases outside the gene matches. The CDR3 spans 14 residues. The CDR3 region has the DNA TGTGCCAGCAGCTTAACCTCATCTAGCGGGAGTAAGTTCTTC. It codes for CASSLTSSSGSKFF. Full variable domain (remainder filled in from reference TRBV7-3 and TRBJ2-1): GAGVSQTPSNKVTEKGKYVELRCDPISGHTALYWYRQSLGQGPEFLIYFQGTGAADDSGLPNDRFFAVRPEGSVSTLKIQRTERGDSAVYLCASSLTSSSGSKFFGPGTRLTVL.

This clonotype occurred many times. The CDR3 DNA is TGTGCCAGCAGCTCCTACAGGGACAGGGACTATGGCTACACCTTC. Protein product: CASSSYRDRDYGYTF. This chain links TRBV13 with TRBJ1-2, with TRBD1 matching over 9 bases. Germline loops: CDR1 PRHDT, CDR2 FYEKMQ (reference sequence). The CDR3 is made up of 15 amino acids. Germline trimming cut 4 bases from V and 3 bases from J; bases unmatched to any gene: 6. The complete variable domain, with remaining parts taken from reference TRBV13 and TRBJ1-2, reads AAGVIQSPRHLIKEKRETATLKCYPIPRHDTVYWYQQGPGQDPQFLISFYEKMQSDKGSIPDRFSAQQFSDYHSELNMSSLELGDSALYFCASSSYRDRDYGYTFGSGTRLTVV.

The V call is TRBV11-1, the J call TRBJ2-3; D remains ambiguous. V lost 3 bases to trimming and J lost 1 base, with 8 bases between them. The CDR3 has 14 amino acids. CDR1 and CDR2 from the germline V gene are SGHAT and FQDESV (reference sequence). Here the CDR3 DNA reads TGTGCCAGCAGCTTTTTCACCGGCACAGATACGCAGTATTTT. It specifies CASSFFTGTDTQYF.

The V and J genes are TRBV5-8 and TRBJ1-1, with TRBD1 matching 8 bases. There are 15 residues in the CDR3. Germline trimming cut 1 base from V and 5 bases from J; bases unmatched to any gene: 7. Germline CDR1 reads SGHTS; CDR2 reads YDEGEE. CDR3 bases: TGTGCCAGCAGCTTGTGGACAGGGCCGGGGACTGAAGCTTTCTTT. This sequence encodes CASSLWTGPGTEAFF.

Written as DNA, the CDR3 is TGTGCCATCAGTGTAATGACTAGCGGGGCGAACACCGGGGAGCTGTTTTTT. Translating it yields CAISVMTSGANTGELFF. The gene calls are TRBV10-3 and TRBJ2-2; 11 nucleotides match TRBD2. The germline CDR1 and CDR2 sequences are ENHRY and SYGVKD. The CDR3 is 17 residues long. V lost 4 bases to trimming and J lost 0 bases; unmatched junction nucleotides: 4.

The chain has TRBV20-1 and TRBJ1-5; D is uncertain. Looked up from germline, CDR1 is DFQATT and CDR2 is SNEGSKA (reference sequence). CDR3 size: 14 residues. The ends were cut back, 1 base at V and 0 bases at J, with 7 bases in the middle. Here the CDR3 reads CSARAPGSNQPQHF. CDR3 coding DNA: TGCAGTGCTAGAGCCCCAGGTAGCAATCAGCCCCAGCATTTT.